This T cell receptor (beta chain) was observed in a study of beta chain features in type 1 diabetes (dated by TCRdb to 2016 to 2018). With regard to the full study: Patients and healthy donors did not differ in mean age, gender distribution, total cell number or subset yield. A total of 100 million to 110 million sorted cells were examined across all samples, and a strong correlation was observed between cell number per subset and RNA yield. In the study, TCRB repertoires of sorted circulating CD4+ T cell subsets from recently diagnosed type 1 diabetes patients were compared with those of matched healthy donors. Regulatory and stem cell-like memory subsets were obtained from only 8 patients and roughly 8 healthy donors, while naive and central memory subsets were obtained from all 28 donors.

Points the paper makes about the study in general: Type 1 diabetes patients showed a moderate but significant shortening of TCRB CDR3 length in all four CD4+ subsets. Because cDNA was sequenced instead of genomic DNA, activated cells with high expression could be over-represented, although the groups did not differ in activation or CD3 levels. PCR might favor shorter templates, but patient and control samples were amplified and corrected together, so any skew would affect both groups equally. Naive, central memory and regulatory TCRB repertoires appeared to be more alike among patients than among healthy donors. Patients with type 1 diabetes made fewer insertions and deleted more nucleotides at VDJ recombination sites, implying thymic rearrangement abnormalities. HLA sub-analyses involved small numbers of individuals, so any influence of HLA type on TCRB rearrangement remained unresolved.

All of the isolated RNA was reverse transcribed with the High Capacity cDNA Reverse Transcription Kit, so expressed TCRB transcripts were sequenced. Deep immunoSEQ sequencing was performed on naive, central memory and regulatory T cell samples, with an average of around 3.5 million total reads per sample. Sorted cells were lysed in RLT buffer, and RNA was extracted using DNase-treated RNeasy Micro or Mini kits according to cell number. Each cell subset was processed separately to prevent cross-contamination, with patient and healthy donor samples processed together. The immunoSEQ multiplex PCR was used to amplify TCRB sequences from cDNA, yielding 87-bp fragments that span the CDR3 region. The amplicons were sequenced using the Illumina HiSeq platform. The original methods were these. PCR bias was computationally corrected using synthetic template baselines, reads within Hamming distance 2 were collapsed, and singletons that could not be merged were discarded. By aligning reads against IMGT, V, D and J genes, CDR3 length, and insertions or deletions at six rearrangement sites were assigned. Within each subset, clonotype counts were normalized to sorted cell number, after which true diversity and Gini coefficients were computed with the tcR R package. The overlap coefficient, calculated on TCRB nucleotide sequences, was used to measure repertoire sharing. Out-of-frame TCRB sequences from naive cells were analyzed to stand in for the pre-selection repertoire. TCRdb took this table from immuneACCESS and kept in-frame rearrangements with V and J called. Such tables lack part of the clones; where checked against another copy, unresolved V genes explain under half of the gap, and the rest is unexplained. The V and J calls and clone size were taken over from that table, and D and trimming were inferred from the DNA. The sample records 500,000 to 700,000 clones, roughly 15% of which are singletons. Roughly 0.098% of the sample comes from the top ten.

The CDR1 and CDR2 encoded by the germline V gene are SGHRS and YFSETQ. The CDR3, cysteine through phenylalanine, is 14 amino acids long. Only the CDR3 portion is preserved as DNA: 42 bases, with reading frame beginning at the first base. Trimming takes 5 bases off V and 3 bases off J; junction bases not matched to a gene: 7. This clone showed up just a few times. Its antigen specificity is not known. Base qualities are not provided; no much larger clone lies one nucleotide away. From each donor, a single peripheral blood sample of 95 to 150 mL on average was drawn into heparinised tubes. Using a panel that included CD45RO, CCR7, CD25, CD127, CD95 and CD27, naive, central memory, regulatory and stem cell-like memory CD4+ T cells were sorted on a BD FACSAria II. Every sorted population had a purity above 95%. Right away, PBMCs were isolated by Lymphoprep density gradient centrifugation and were stained directly, with no culture step. So that batch effects would be minimized, each experiment stained and sorted samples in pairs, pairing one healthy donor with one patient.

The rearranged segments are TRBV5-1 and TRBJ2-5, with 7 middle bases fitting TRBD2. Sequences were obtained from naive CD4+ T cells from blood. Sample cell subset or site, as interpreted from the label and publication: true naive CD4+ T cells. This receptor was identified in a man in his late teens or twenties in good health. The nucleotide sequence reads TGCGCCAGCAGAAGCGGGGTGGTTAAAGAGACCCAGTACTTC. Translated, this gives CASRSGVVKETQYF.